The 18 T cell receptor beta chains presented below share a single source sample, sequenced in a study of T cell changes during pregnancy in multiple sclerosis. Clones were sequenced by immunoSEQ multiplex PCR, and TCRdb holds only the in-frame ones, with some missing. The sample has more than 55,000 clones, around 93% seen once. Sequenced material: peripheral blood, taken in the first trimester of pregnancy. The receptors were gathered from a female donor with multiple sclerosis, enrolled in a pregnancy study.

The J gene is TRBJ1-2, the V gene TRBV7-8; TRBD1 matches 7 bases. With V trimmed by 7 bases and J by 4 bases, 9 bases remained unmatched. Looked up from germline, CDR1 is SGHVS and CDR2 is FQNEAQ. The CDR3 totals 14 residues. The CDR3 spells CASTPTGAAYGYTF. In DNA, the CDR3 is TGTGCCAGCACCCCCACAGGGGCCGCCTATGGCTACACCTTC.

V usage is TRBV2 and J usage is TRBJ1-4; 9 nucleotides agree with TRBD1. Germline V lookup: CDR1 SNHLY, CDR2 FYNNEI. The length of the CDR3 is 17 residues. V was clipped by 8 bases and J by 2 bases; unmatched bases: 12. DNA for the CDR3: TGTGCCAGCCCGGTACGGGACAGGGTGGGTACTAATGAAAAACTGTTTTTT. Its protein product is CASPVRDRVGTNEKLFF.

This chain uses TRBV5-5 with TRBJ2-2; no clear D gene. Germline V lookup: CDR1 SGHKS, CDR2 YYEKEE (reference sequence). Trimming pared 3 bases from V and 0 bases from J, leaving 18 bases between. The CDR3 is made up of 18 amino acids. The CDR3 spells CASSWRAASNANTGELFF. The CDR3 DNA reads TGTGCCAGCAGCTGGAGAGCAGCGTCTAACGCGAACACCGGGGAGCTGTTTTTT. The whole variable domain, filled in from reference TRBV5-5 and TRBJ2-2, reads DAGVTQSPTHLIKTRGQQVTLRCSPISGHKSVSWYQQVLGQGPQFIFQYYEKEERGRGNFPDRFSARQFPNYSSELNVNALLLGDSALYLCASSWRAASNANTGELFFGEGSRLTVL.

The chain couples TRBV9 to TRBJ1-2; maybe TRBD1 (6 bases). The CDR3 is 16 amino acids. Per germline, CDR1 SGDLS and CDR2 YYNGEE. V lost 2 bases to trimming and J lost 4 bases, with 18 bases between them. As DNA, the CDR3 is TGTGCCAGCAGCGTCTTCGACAGGCTTAGTTCCTATGGCTACACCTTC. Translating it yields CASSVFDRLSSYGYTF.

The chain recombines TRBV29-1 with TRBJ1-1, with no clear D. CDR1 is SQVTM and CDR2 is ANQGSEA in the germline V gene. The V end lost 4 bases, the J end lost 0 bases, and 9 bases lay between the germline ends. The CDR3 extends over 13 amino acids. In DNA, the CDR3 is TGCAGCGTTGCGATCGGGGTGAACACTGAAGCTTTCTTT. Translation: CSVAIGVNTEAFF.

The chain employs TRBV4-1 and TRBJ1-5; D is ambiguous. Germline lookup yields CDR1 MGHRA and CDR2 YSYEKL. The CDR3 consists of 21 residues. V lost 9 bases and J 0 bases, leaving 33 bases between the germline ends. DNA of the CDR3: TGCGCCAGAAAACTCTCGAGGGCGATCGGGGTTAATTCCCATAGCAATCAGCCCCAGCATTTT. This encodes CARKLSRAIGVNSHSNQPQHF.

The chain combines TRBV9 with TRBJ2-5, with D possibly matching TRBD1 (6 bases). The CDR3 sequence is 14 residues long. Germline V gene lookup returns CDR1 SGDLS and CDR2 YYNGEE. With 0 bases removed from V and 5 bases from J, the gap between germline ends came to 11 bases. CDR3 coding DNA: TGTGCCAGCAGCGTAGGGTTCAGGGGTGAGACCCAGTACTTC. Protein sequence: CASSVGFRGETQYF.

This clone has only one observation. V gene TRBV9 combines with J gene TRBJ2-1; TRBD2 aligns across 8 bases. The CDR3 sequence is 14 residues long. J gave up 10 bases and V 0 bases, and 6 bases lay outside the gene matches. CDR1 and CDR2 from the germline V gene are SGDLS and YYNGEE. DNA for the CDR3: TGTGCCAGCAGCGTAGCGGGGGGGGCGGGGGAGCAGTTCTTC. This codes for CASSVAGGAGEQFF.

The rearrangement joins TRBV10-3 to TRBJ1-1; D may be TRBD1 (5 bases). Germline V lookup: CDR1 ENHRY, CDR2 SYGVKD. Trimming cost V 3 bases and J 7 bases, with 6 bases left between them. This CDR3 contains 11 residues. The CDR3 loop reads CAISETGEAFF. The CDR3, as DNA: TGTGCCATCAGTGAAACAGGTGAAGCTTTCTTT.

The chain links TRBV27 to TRBJ2-2, with 8 bases aligning to TRBD2. Trimming at V came to 7 bases and at J to 0 bases, leaving 4 bases not matched to a gene. Looked up from germline, CDR1 is MNHEY and CDR2 is SMNVEV (reference sequence). This CDR3 contains 15 residues. The CDR3, as DNA: TGTGCCAGCACTATCGGGGGGGCGAACACCGGGGAGCTGTTTTTT. This sequence encodes CASTIGGANTGELFF.

This clone was recorded a few times. This chain uses TRBV25-1 with TRBJ2-3, with 7 bases fitting TRBD1. J was trimmed by 4 bases and V by 4 bases; bases with no gene match: 5. The CDR3 runs 14 residues. The germline V gene encodes CDR1 MGHDK and CDR2 SYGVNS. CDR3 residues: CASSGQGESDTQYF. The CDR3 DNA follows: TGTGCCAGCAGTGGACAGGGAGAATCAGATACGCAGTATTTT.

The chain has TRBV2 and TRBJ1-2; D unresolved. This CDR3 spans 14 amino acids. V dropped 3 bases and J dropped 0 bases, with 8 bases sitting between them. Germline CDR1 reads SNHLY; CDR2 reads FYNNEI. As DNA, the CDR3 is TGTGCCAGCAGTGAGGAGGTTTCTAACTATGGCTACACCTTC. Its protein product is CASSEEVSNYGYTF.

The V gene is TRBV18, the J gene TRBJ2-1; D gene unclear. The CDR3 runs to 14 residues. CDR1 is KGHSH, CDR2 LQKENI, per germline. The ends were cut back, 0 bases at V and 4 bases at J, with 7 bases in the middle. The CDR3 nucleotides are TGTGCCAGCTCACCACCCTCTAATTACAATGAGCAGTTCTTC. It is translated as CASSPPSNYNEQFF.

The chain links TRBV11-2 to TRBJ2-7, with a weak D call TRBD1 (5 bases). The CDR3 runs 15 residues. The V end lost 5 bases, the J end lost 2 bases, and 16 bases lay between the germline ends. CDR1 SGHAT and CDR2 FQNNGV come from the germline V gene. The CDR3 DNA is TGTGCCAGCAGCCCTCAGGGCATCTCGGCCTACGAGCAGTACTTC. Protein sequence: CASSPQGISAYEQYF.

This rearrangement joins TRBV5-1 to TRBJ2-2; possibly TRBD1 for D (5 bases). Per germline, CDR1 SGHRS and CDR2 YFSETQ. The CDR3 totals 13 residues. Trimming left V 3 bases short and J 6 bases short, with 9 bases between. In DNA, the CDR3 is TGCGCCAGCAGCTCGACAGTGGCCGGGGAGCTGTTTTTT. It translates to CASSSTVAGELFF.

The genes are TRBV2 and TRBJ2-1; tentatively, D is TRBD2 (6 bases). The CDR3 extends over 17 amino acids. Germline V gene sequence: CDR1 SNHLY, CDR2 FYNNEI. Trimming shortened V by 2 bases and J by 6 bases, and 20 bases separated the two germline ends. The CDR3 here is CASSESLGRGLGNEQFF. CDR3 nucleotides: TGTGCCAGCAGTGAATCACTCGGGCGGGGCCTGGGCAATGAGCAGTTCTTC.

This chain connects TRBV4-3 to TRBJ1-6; D is ambiguous. Germline CDR1 LGHNA, CDR2 YSLEER. V was shortened by 0 bases and J by 9 bases, with 15 bases between the two germline ends. The CDR3 is made up of 16 amino acids. In nucleotides, the CDR3 is TGCGCCAGCAGCCAAGATCACGGGGTCCCAGCTTCACCCCTCCACTTT. It translates to CASSQDHGVPASPLHF.

This chain links TRBV7-8 with TRBJ2-5; 8 bases match TRBD1. V gave up 5 bases and J gave up 5 bases; unmatched junction bases: 10. This CDR3 contains 15 residues. Germline-derived CDR1 and CDR2 are SGHVS and FQNEAQ. The CDR3 region is CASSTASRGHETQYF. Written as DNA, the CDR3 is TGTGCCAGCAGCACAGCGTCCAGGGGGCACGAGACCCAGTACTTC.